This T cell receptor (beta chain) was observed in a study of T cell changes during pregnancy in multiple sclerosis. This clone has only one observation. The table came from immunoSEQ multiplex PCR; TCRdb's copy has only in-frame clones and leaves some out. This sample carries about 53,000 clones, approximately 91% of them seen once, and the ten largest clones take 0.5%. Germline loops: CDR1 LNHNV, CDR2 YYDKDF (reference sequence). This CDR3 is built from 23 residues. The junction had 29 bases not matched to a gene; V was cut back by 4 bases and J by 2 bases. Sequenced here: CD4+ T cells from peripheral blood mononuclear cells, sampled in the third trimester of pregnancy. This chain connects TRBV15 to TRBJ1-3; TRBD1 aligns across 7 bases. The clonotype originates from a female donor with multiple sclerosis, enrolled in a pregnancy study. The CDR3 nucleotides are TGTGCCACCAGCACCACATTGCCAGACAGGGCCAGTTCCCTATTGGGGACTGGAAACACCATATATTTT. It yields the protein CATSTTLPDRASSLLGTGNTIYF.